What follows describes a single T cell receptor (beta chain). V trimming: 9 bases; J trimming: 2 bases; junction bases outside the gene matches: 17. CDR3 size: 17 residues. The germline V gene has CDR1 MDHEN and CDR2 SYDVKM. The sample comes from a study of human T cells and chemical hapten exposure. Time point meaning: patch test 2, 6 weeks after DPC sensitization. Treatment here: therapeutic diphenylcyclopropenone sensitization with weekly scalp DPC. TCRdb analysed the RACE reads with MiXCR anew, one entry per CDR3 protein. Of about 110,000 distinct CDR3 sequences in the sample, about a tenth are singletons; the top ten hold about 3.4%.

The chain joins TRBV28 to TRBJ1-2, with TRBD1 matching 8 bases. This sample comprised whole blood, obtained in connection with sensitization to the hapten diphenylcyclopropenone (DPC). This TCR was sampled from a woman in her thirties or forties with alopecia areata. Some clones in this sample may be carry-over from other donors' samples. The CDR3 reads CASNPPLRQGRNYGYTF. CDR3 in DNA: TGTGCCAGTAACCCCCCGCTCCGACAGGGGAGGAACTATGGCTACACCTTC.